This is a list of T cell receptor beta chains from one sample in a study of T cells after yellow fever vaccination. MiXCR, run by TCRdb on the 5' RACE reads, gives a single entry per CDR3 protein. Altogether 300,000 to 400,000 distinct CDR3 sequences are present, around 6.4% being singletons, with the ten largest covering approximately 16%. The sequenced sample was PBMCs, obtained 5 days after the yellow fever booster vaccination. Receptor source: a man aged 25-40 years who received the YFV17D yellow fever vaccine. Both conserved end residues are part of each CDR3. D genes are given only for firm matches. Clone size, where shown, is once, few, many, or a class for clones that have expanded.

V gene,CDR3 length,clone size,D gene,J gene,CDR3 protein,CDR3 DNA
TRBV20-1,14,few,TRBD1,TRBJ1-2,CSATRDRVTSGYTF,TGCAGTGCTACCCGGGACAGGGTTACATCGGGCTACACCTTC
TRBV24-1,14,few,NA,TRBJ2-3,CATSDKRITDTQYF,TGTGCCACCAGTGATAAGCGGATCACAGATACGCAGTATTTT
TRBV12-3/TRBV12-4,16,NA,NA,TRBJ1-5,CASSLGTGHSNQPQHF,TGTGCCAGCAGTTTAGGAACAGGCCATAGCAATCAGCCCCAGCATTTT
TRBV12-3/TRBV12-4,14,few,NA,TRBJ1-1,CASSLFGQGTEAFF,TGTGCCAGCAGTTTATTTGGCCAAGGCACTGAAGCTTTCTTT
TRBV7-3,11,few,NA,TRBJ2-3,CASSLTGRQYF,TGTGCCAGCAGCTTAACGGGCAGGCAGTATTTT
TRBV20-1,13,NA,NA,TRBJ1-2,CSAPGFVSYGYTF,TGCAGTGCGCCAGGGTTCGTTAGCTATGGCTACACCTTC
TRBV3-1,15,few,TRBD1,TRBJ1-5,CASSQGPDRAQPQHF,TGTGCCAGCAGCCAAGGCCCAGACAGGGCCCAGCCCCAGCATTTT
TRBV27,15,NA,NA,TRBJ2-6,CASSSDTVGANVLTF,TGTGCCAGCAGTTCAGACACCGTTGGGGCCAACGTCCTGACTTTC
TRBV5-1,15,NA,NA,TRBJ2-2,CASSLEPPNTGELFF,TGCGCCAGCAGCTTGGAGCCGCCGAACACCGGGGAGCTGTTTTTT
TRBV20-1,13,many,TRBD2,TRBJ2-2,CSASTSGMGELFF,TGCAGTGCATCAACTAGCGGGATGGGGGAGCTGTTTTTT
TRBV6-5,14,few,NA,TRBJ2-7,CASSYDDAGSEQYF,TGTGCCAGCAGTTACGACGATGCAGGGTCCGAGCAGTACTTC
TRBV4-3,15,NA,NA,TRBJ2-1,CASSQVGTGHNEQFF,TGCGCCAGCAGCCAAGTCGGTACTGGGCACAATGAGCAGTTCTTC
TRBV10-1,14,NA,NA,TRBJ2-1,CASSESSPGDEQFF,TGCGCCAGCAGTGAGTCGAGTCCCGGGGATGAGCAGTTCTTC
TRBV11-2,13,few,NA,TRBJ2-1,CASSTRTSSNQFF,TGTGCCAGCAGCACTAGGACATCTTCCAATCAGTTCTTC
TRBV6-5,14,NA,NA,TRBJ1-4,CASANEGGNEKLFF,TGTGCCAGCGCGAATGAGGGGGGTAATGAAAAACTGTTTTTT
TRBV7-9,16,many,NA,TRBJ2-3,CASRKSGTDNTDTQYF,TGTGCCAGCAGGAAAAGCGGGACAGACAACACAGATACGCAGTATTTT
TRBV5-1,17,NA,TRBD2,TRBJ2-1,CASGSRKTSGSYNEQFF,TGCGCCAGCGGATCTAGGAAGACTAGCGGCTCCTACAATGAGCAGTTCTTC
TRBV27,15,few,TRBD1,TRBJ2-1,CASSLGGTGHNEQFF,TGTGCCAGCAGTTTAGGCGGGACAGGGCACAATGAGCAGTTCTTC
TRBV5-4,15,few,TRBD1,TRBJ2-3,CASSLVGQGADTQYF,TGTGCCAGCAGCTTGGTGGGGCAGGGGGCAGATACGCAGTATTTT
TRBV27,16,NA,TRBD1,TRBJ2-7,CASSLVTPGQSYEQYF,TGTGCCAGCAGTTTAGTAACCCCGGGACAGAGCTACGAGCAGTACTTC
TRBV20-1,15,NA,NA,TRBJ2-1,CSARDLTFVSNEQFF,TGCAGTGCTAGAGATCTGACTTTCGTTTCCAATGAGCAGTTCTTC
TRBV5-1,14,many,NA,TRBJ2-7,CASSLRVEAYEQYF,TGCGCCAGCAGCTTGCGGGTTGAAGCCTACGAGCAGTACTTC
TRBV12-3/TRBV12-4,12,few,NA,TRBJ1-1,CASSSGTAEAFF,TGTGCCAGCAGTTCAGGGACGGCAGAAGCTTTCTTT
TRBV20-1,14,NA,TRBD1,TRBJ2-7,CSTRRGQGAYEQYF,TGCAGTACCCGCCGTGGACAGGGGGCGTACGAGCAGTACTTC
TRBV4-3,14,few,NA,TRBJ2-7,CASSQDFGGSEQYF,TGCGCCAGCAGCCAAGACTTTGGAGGGTCCGAGCAGTACTTC
TRBV9,15,many,TRBD1,TRBJ2-7,CASSSGGSPRYEQYF,TGTGCCAGCAGCTCAGGGGGCTCCCCCCGCTACGAGCAGTACTTC
TRBV30,13,NA,NA,TRBJ1-5,CAWETGRGQPQHF,TGTGCCTGGGAGACAGGTCGTGGCCAGCCCCAGCATTTT
TRBV7-9,15,NA,NA,TRBJ2-5,CASSLLEGVGETQYF,TGTGCCAGCAGCTTACTCGAGGGAGTTGGAGAGACCCAGTACTTC